This section outlines one T cell receptor beta chain sequence together with its context. The sample comes from a study of patients and donors after allogeneic stem cell transplantation. V was cut by 6 bases and J by 1 base, with 9 bases left in between. The CDR3 length is 13 residues. Germline V gives CDR1 MNHEY, CDR2 SMNVEV (reference sequence). TCRdb recomputed calls from the RT-PCR reads with MiXCR, one row per CDR3 protein. The table shows some 150,000 distinct CDR3 sequences, with roughly 35% occurring only once. The chain has TRBV27 and TRBJ2-5, with D unresolved. The specimen was blood, either unsorted or a sorted T cell fraction (not recorded which). The receptor's source is a human donor who was either an allogeneic HSCT recipient or a stem cell or donor lymphocyte infusion donor (not recorded which). It is not recorded whose cells these are; they may come from a transplant donor. The CDR3 loop is CASSSTFQETQYF. The DNA for the CDR3 is TGTGCCAGCAGCTCAACCTTCCAAGAGACCCAGTACTTC.